The TCR beta chain described here comes from a study of shared clonotypes between healthy human individuals. Study observations and caveats: Some naive CD4 clonotypes, around 4.9%, turned up in common across a few donors.

Worth noting for this clone: What it recognizes is unknown.

Assay used: immunoSEQ multiplex PCR; TCRdb lists only in-frame clones, some missing. The sample shows a few hundred thousand clones, 90% to 97% of them seen only once. Donors, without exception, were Caucasian adults residing in Nashville, Tennessee. CDR3 length equals 16 residues. Germline V lookup: CDR1 KGHSH, CDR2 LQKENI. V dropped 1 base and J dropped 0; count of bases not matched to a gene: 5. The specimen was memory CD8+ T cells sorted from blood. Subset meaning: CD45RO+ cells pooled with CCR7-negative TemRA cells. This clonotype was sampled from a man aged 25 to 45 in good health. This chain connects TRBV18 to TRBJ2-7; 8 bases map to TRBD2. As DNA, the CDR3 is TGTGCCAGCTCACCACAATGGACTAGCCCCTCCTACGAGCAGTACTTC. This codes for CASSPQWTSPSYEQYF.